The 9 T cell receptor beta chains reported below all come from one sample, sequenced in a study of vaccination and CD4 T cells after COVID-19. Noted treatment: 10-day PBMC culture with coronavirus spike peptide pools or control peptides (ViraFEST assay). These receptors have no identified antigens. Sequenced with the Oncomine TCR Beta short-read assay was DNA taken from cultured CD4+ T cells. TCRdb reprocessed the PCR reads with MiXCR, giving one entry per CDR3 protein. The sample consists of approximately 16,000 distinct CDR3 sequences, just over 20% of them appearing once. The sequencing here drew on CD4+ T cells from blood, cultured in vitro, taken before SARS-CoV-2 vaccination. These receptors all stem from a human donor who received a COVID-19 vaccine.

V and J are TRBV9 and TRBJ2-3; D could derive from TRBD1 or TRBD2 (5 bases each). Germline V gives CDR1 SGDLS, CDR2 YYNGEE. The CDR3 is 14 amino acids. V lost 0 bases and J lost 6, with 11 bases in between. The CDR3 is CASSVDGASDTQYF. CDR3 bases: TGTGCCAGCAGCGTAGACGGGGCTAGCGATACGCAGTATTTT.

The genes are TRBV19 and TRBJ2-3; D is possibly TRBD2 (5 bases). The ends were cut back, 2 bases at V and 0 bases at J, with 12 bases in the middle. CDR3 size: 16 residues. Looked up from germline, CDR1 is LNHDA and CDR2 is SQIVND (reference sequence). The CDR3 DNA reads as TGTGCCAGTAGTATAAGCCCGGGATCTAGCACAGATACGCAGTATTTT. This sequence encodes CASSISPGSSTDTQYF.

The CDR3 here is CASGLDPETYNEQFF. CDR3 coding DNA: TGTGCTAGTGGTTTGGACCCAGAGACCTACAATGAGCAGTTCTTC. V and J are TRBV12-5 and TRBJ2-1; no definite D call. Trimming removed 1 base from V and 2 bases from J, with 9 bases in between. The CDR3 has 15 residues. Germline values: CDR1 LGHNT, CDR2 FRNRAP.

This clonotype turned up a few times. DNA of the CDR3: TGCAGTGCCGCCCCTGACGGGACACTGAACACTGAAGCTTTCTTT. Translating it yields CSAAPDGTLNTEAFF. This chain joins TRBV20-1 and TRBJ1-1; tentative D call: TRBD1 (6 bases). V lost 6 bases and J 0 bases, leaving 17 bases between the germline ends. The CDR3 covers 15 residues. Germline V gene data show CDR1 as DFQATT and CDR2 as SNEGSKA (reference sequence).

CDR3 region: CASTIVATNEKLFF. Written as DNA, the CDR3 is TGTGCCAGCACCATCGTTGCAACTAATGAAAAACTGTTTTTT. This rearrangement joins TRBV6-1 to TRBJ1-4; D remains unclear. Trimming took off 7 bases at V and 0 bases at J, with 9 bases between the two ends. The CDR3 extends over 14 amino acids. CDR1 is MNHNS, CDR2 SASEGT, per germline.

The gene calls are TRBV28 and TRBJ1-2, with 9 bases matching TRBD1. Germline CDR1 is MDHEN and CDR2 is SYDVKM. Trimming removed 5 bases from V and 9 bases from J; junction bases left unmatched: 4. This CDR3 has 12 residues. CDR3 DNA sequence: TGTGCCAGCAGTGGGGACAGGGAGAGCTACACCTTC. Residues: CASSGDRESYTF.

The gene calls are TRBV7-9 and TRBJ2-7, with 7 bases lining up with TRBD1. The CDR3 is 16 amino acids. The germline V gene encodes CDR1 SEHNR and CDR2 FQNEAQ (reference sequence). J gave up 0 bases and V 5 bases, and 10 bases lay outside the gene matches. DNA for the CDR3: TGTGCCAGCAGCCCAGGCGCCGGGACAGTCTCCTACGAGCAGTACTTC. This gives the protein CASSPGAGTVSYEQYF.

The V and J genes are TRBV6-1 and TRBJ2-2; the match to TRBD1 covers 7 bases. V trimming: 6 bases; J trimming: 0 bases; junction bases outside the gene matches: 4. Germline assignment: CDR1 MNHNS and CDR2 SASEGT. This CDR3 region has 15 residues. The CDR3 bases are TGTGCCAGCAGAAACAGGGGATCGAACACCGGGGAGCTGTTTTTT. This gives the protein CASRNRGSNTGELFF.

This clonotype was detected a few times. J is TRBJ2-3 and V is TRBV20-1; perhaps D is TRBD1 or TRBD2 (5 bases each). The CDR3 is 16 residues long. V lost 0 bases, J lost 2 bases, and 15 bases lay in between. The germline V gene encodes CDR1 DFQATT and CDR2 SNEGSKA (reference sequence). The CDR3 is CSARDSGAQATDTQYF. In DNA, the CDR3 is TGCAGTGCTAGAGATTCCGGGGCCCAAGCCACAGATACGCAGTATTTT.